This T cell receptor beta chain emerged from a study of cytomegalovirus exposure and HLA in healthy donors. PCR was performed using 60 Vbeta and 13 Jbeta primers. Clones were read by immunoSEQ multiplex PCR, and TCRdb kept only the in-frame ones, dropping some. Here the sample table reports about 130,000 clones. Comment on this clone: Its cognate antigen is unknown.

Study-wide findings and caveats: Under in vitro conditions, a few CMV-associated chains were confirmed as specific for CMV antigens.

Source material: PBMCs. The sequence came from a woman between 40 and 55 years old in good health and CMV-seropositive.

As DNA, the CDR3 is TGTGCCAGCAGCCCAGACAGGGCATTGAACACTGAAGCTTTCTTT. Protein product: CASSPDRALNTEAFF. V gene TRBV6-5 combines with J gene TRBJ1-1; 7 nucleotides align to TRBD1. Germline V gives CDR1 MNHEY, CDR2 SVGAGI. Losses at the gene ends were 6 bases for V and 0 bases for J; bases not matched to a gene: 7. The CDR3 is 15 residues long.